The 26 T cell receptor beta chains below come from one sample, sequenced in a study of Ad26.COV2.S vaccination and SARS-CoV-2 variants. As for treatment: some 19 received Ad26.COV2.S at low or high dose, single or two shots; about 5 received placebo; per-sample allocation not given. Specimen acquisition occurred on day 63 following the initial vaccine or placebo injection. Produced via immunoSEQ multiplex PCR; TCRdb's table is partial and in-frame only. The sample lists some 500,000 clones, about 88% seen once, with just over 2.5% in the top ten. The sample here was peripheral blood, taken in a trial of Ad26.COV2.S vaccine versus placebo. The receptor source for this set is a person aged 18-60 years who received the Ad26.COV2.S COVID-19 vaccine or a placebo.

This CDR3 reads CASSFSRGQGRDEQYF. CDR3 nucleotides: TGTGCCAGCAGCTTTAGCCGAGGACAGGGGCGCGACGAGCAGTACTTC. This rearrangement joins TRBV7-9 to TRBJ2-7; TRBD1 matches 9 bases. CDR1 and CDR2 (germline): SEHNR, FQNEAQ (reference sequence). This CDR3 comprises 16 residues. V lost 3 bases, J lost 5 bases, and 11 bases stayed unmatched.

The V gene is TRBV6-5, the J gene TRBJ2-7; TRBD2 is a possible D gene (5 bases). V was clipped by 8 bases and J by 6 bases, with 14 bases between them. The CDR3 runs 12 residues. The germline gives CDR1 MNHEY, CDR2 SVGAGI. The CDR3 loop is CASRGVGSEQYV. For the CDR3, the DNA is TGTGCCAGCCGGGGTGTCGGTAGCGAGCAGTACGTC.

The chain carries TRBV6-1 and TRBJ2-7; perhaps TRBD1 as D (6 bases). The length of the CDR3 is 15 residues. The V gene lost 2 bases and the J gene lost 1 base, with 12 bases spanning the gap. CDR1 MNHNS and CDR2 SASEGT come from the germline V gene. The CDR3 DNA sequence: TGTGCCAGCAGTGAACATCACAGGGTGTCCTACGAGCAGTACGTC. This gives the protein CASSEHHRVSYEQYV.

The chain is built from TRBV11-3 and TRBJ1-1, with D possibly TRBD1 on 6 matching bases. There are 13 residues in the CDR3. The V gene lost 4 bases and the J gene lost 4 bases, with 10 bases spanning the gap. CDR1 and CDR2 (germline): SGHNT, YENEEA. CDR3 DNA: TGTGCCAGCAGCTCAAGGGGGGGCACTGAAGCTTTCTTT. It yields the protein CASSSRGGTEAFF.

The J gene is TRBJ2-7, the V gene TRBV7-6; possibly TRBD1 for D (5 bases). This CDR3 has 16 residues. V was trimmed by 1 base and J by 2 bases, leaving 15 bases between them. In germline, CDR1 is SGHVS, CDR2 FNYEAQ. The CDR3: CASSLVSGYGAYEQYV. The CDR3 DNA reads as TGTGCCAGCAGCTTAGTTTCAGGGTACGGCGCCTACGAGCAGTACGTC.

The gene calls are TRBV4-3 and TRBJ1-2; TRBD1 matches at 7 bases. The CDR3 spans 13 residues. The ends lost 4 bases at V and 4 bases at J; junction bases unmatched: 3. CDR1 LGHNA and CDR2 YSLEER come from the germline V gene. CDR3 sequence reads: CASSPGQLYGYTF. In DNA, the CDR3 is TGCGCCAGCAGCCCGGGACAGCTCTATGGCTACACCTTC.

The V and J genes are TRBV27 and TRBJ2-7; 8 bases are shared with TRBD2. Germline trimming cut 2 bases from V and 3 bases from J; bases unmatched to any gene: 9. Germline CDR1 and CDR2: MNHEY and SMNVEV (reference sequence). The CDR3 consists of 16 residues. This CDR3 is CASSLMGAGGVYEQYV. CDR3 DNA: TGTGCCAGCAGTTTAATGGGGGCGGGAGGCGTCTACGAGCAGTACGTC.

The V gene is TRBV15, the J gene TRBJ1-3; no clear D gene. From germline, CDR1 is LNHNV and CDR2 YYDKDF (reference sequence). This CDR3 comprises 14 residues. Trimming pared 6 bases from V and 0 bases from J, leaving 9 bases between. DNA for the CDR3: TGTGCCACCAGTGACGGCTCCTCTGGAAACACCATATATTTT. Its protein is CATSDGSSGNTIYF.

V gene TRBV7-2 combines with J gene TRBJ1-1; no clear D gene. This CDR3 is 14 amino acids long. Germline CDR1 is SGHTA and CDR2 is FQGNSA. With 5 bases removed from V and 0 bases from J, the gap between germline ends came to 10 bases. As DNA, the CDR3 is TGTGCCAGCAGCCCCCAAACCCTGAACACTGAAGCTTTCTTT. Translation gives CASSPQTLNTEAFF.

The chain has TRBV25-1 and TRBJ2-3; D is perhaps TRBD2 (6 bases). The V end lost 1 base, the J end lost 5 bases, and 13 bases lay between the germline ends. Germline CDR1 MGHDK, CDR2 SYGVNS. The CDR3 contains 15 residues. The DNA for the CDR3 is TGTGCCAGCAGTGAATGGGCGGAGGGAGGAGATACGCAGTATTTT. It is translated as CASSEWAEGGDTQYF. Supplemented by reference TRBV25-1 and TRBJ2-3, the full variable domain reads EADIYQTPRYLVIGTGKKITLECSQTMGHDKMYWYQQDPGMELHLIHYSYGVNSTEKGDLSSESTVSRIRTEHFPLTLESARPSHTSQYLCASSEWAEGGDTQYFGPGTRLTVL.

The V call is TRBV4-1, the J call TRBJ1-1; possible D gene TRBD1, 5 bases. V lost 6 bases and J lost 3, with 11 bases in between. This CDR3 has 13 residues. Per germline, CDR1 MGHRA and CDR2 YSYEKL. CDR3 sequence reads: CASSRSGDTEAFF. Here the CDR3 DNA reads TGCGCCAGCAGTCGTTCGGGGGACACTGAAGCTTTCTTT.

This rearrangement joins TRBV5-4 to TRBJ2-7; D gene ambiguous. The germline V gene encodes CDR1 SGHNT and CDR2 YYREEE (reference sequence). V lost 1 base and J 3 bases, leaving 5 bases between the germline ends. This CDR3 has 12 amino acids. CDR3: CASSLKGYEQYF. CDR3 sequence (DNA): TGTGCCAGCAGCTTGAAGGGCTACGAGCAGTACTTC.

This clone appeared a single time. V is TRBV6-6 and J is TRBJ2-3; D unresolved. V lost 5 bases, J lost 8 bases, and 14 bases lay in between. Looked up from germline, CDR1 is MNHNY and CDR2 is SVGAGI (reference sequence). This CDR3 spans 13 amino acids. The CDR3 here is CASSIPPAGTQYF. The CDR3 DNA follows: TGTGCCAGCAGTATTCCTCCCGCCGGTACGCAGTATTTT.

The V call is TRBV5-5, the J call TRBJ1-1, with a tentative D call TRBD1 (5 bases). Trimming left V 5 bases short and J 1 base short, with 21 bases between. The germline V gene has CDR1 SGHKS and CDR2 YYEKEE (reference sequence). This CDR3 comprises 17 residues. CDR3 amino acids: CASSLTPGVGGNTEAFF. Written as DNA, the CDR3 is TGTGCCAGCAGTCTCACGCCGGGGGTTGGGGGGAACACTGAAGCTTTCTTT.

The chain is built from TRBV27 and TRBJ2-7; 9 bases line up with TRBD1. V lost 6 bases and J lost 2; bases outside the gene matches: 8. There are 15 residues in the CDR3. From germline, CDR1 is MNHEY and CDR2 SMNVEV (reference sequence). The CDR3: CASSVRTGETYEQYF. The CDR3 DNA reads as TGTGCCAGCAGCGTCCGGACAGGGGAGACCTACGAGCAGTACTTC.

This sequence joins TRBV6-2 or TRBV6-3 and TRBJ1-1; TRBD1 is a possible D gene (5 bases). From germline, CDR1 is MNHEY and CDR2 SVGEGT. Trimming removed 6 bases at V and 2 bases at J, with 16 bases between. This CDR3 is built from 15 residues. In DNA, the CDR3 is TGTGCCAGCAGCCCGAGACAGCGCCCAAACACTGAAGCTTTCTTT. Translating it yields CASSPRQRPNTEAFF.

The chain has TRBV5-8 and TRBJ2-3, with unresolved D. CDR3 length equals 13 residues. Germline V lookup: CDR1 SGHTS, CDR2 YDEGEE. Trimming pared 0 bases from V and 5 bases from J, leaving 7 bases between. The CDR3 coding sequence is TGTGCCAGCAGCTTGGGTCCCGGAGATACGCAGTATTTT. Translation: CASSLGPGDTQYF.

V is TRBV19 and J is TRBJ1-5; possible D gene TRBD1, 5 bases. Per germline, CDR1 LNHDA and CDR2 SQIVND (reference sequence). The V end was cut by 6 bases, the J end by 7 bases, with 19 bases between. The CDR3 is 15 residues long. CDR3 DNA: TGTGCCAGTAGCCTTATGGGGCGTGGCTGGCAGCCCCAGCATTTT. Translation: CASSLMGRGWQPQHF.

V gene TRBV4-2 combines with J gene TRBJ1-3; D is possibly TRBD1 (5 bases). Germline V gene lookup returns CDR1 LGHNA and CDR2 YNFKEQ. V was cut by 2 bases and J by 0 bases, with 11 bases left in between. The CDR3 runs to 16 residues. CDR3 DNA: TGTGCCAGCAGCCAAACCACAGGTGCCTCTGGAAACACCATATATTTT. This translates into CASSQTTGASGNTIYF.

CDR3 in DNA: TGTGCCAGCAGCTCACACAGGAACACTGAAGCTTTCTTT. Protein: CASSSHRNTEAFF. This chain connects TRBV5-8 to TRBJ1-1; D gene uncertain. V was clipped by 3 bases and J by 1 base, with 7 bases between them. Germline V CDR1 and CDR2: SGHTS, YDEGEE. The CDR3 has 13 residues.

The V gene is TRBV3-1 (or the pseudogene TRBV3-2), the J gene TRBJ2-5, with D perhaps assigned TRBD1 or TRBD2 (6 bases each). The CDR3 is made up of 14 amino acids. V was cut by 0 bases and J by 8 bases, with 13 bases left in between. Per the germline V gene, CDR1 is LGHDT and CDR2 is YNNKEL (reference sequence). CDR3 in amino acids: CASSQEGGGATQYF. CDR3 nucleotide sequence: TGTGCCAGCAGCCAAGAAGGGGGAGGTGCCACCCAGTACTTC.

The rearrangement links TRBV30 to TRBJ1-1; TRBD1 agrees at 8 bases. V trimming: 0 bases; J trimming: 6 bases; junction bases outside the gene matches: 3. The CDR3 extends over 13 amino acids. CDR1 is GTSNPN and CDR2 is SVGIG in the germline V gene (reference sequence). CDR3 DNA sequence: TGTGCCTGGAGTGTCGACAGGGGTGCTGAAGCTTTCTTT. Its protein product is CAWSVDRGAEAFF. Variable domain in full (rest from reference TRBV30 and TRBJ1-1): SQTIHQWPATLVQPVGSPLSLECTVEGTSNPNLYWYRQAAGRGLQLLFYSVGIGQISSEVPQNLSASRPQDRQFILSSKKLLLSDSGFYLCAWSVDRGAEAFFGQGTRLTVV.

This rearrangement joins TRBV4-2 to TRBJ2-5, with 7 nucleotides matching TRBD1. Germline trimming cut 1 base from V and 1 base from J; bases unmatched to any gene: 12. The CDR3 spans 18 residues. CDR1 and CDR2 (germline): LGHNA, YNFKEQ. Here the CDR3 DNA reads TGTGCCAGCAGCCAAGCTCTACAGGGGACATCAACCCAAGAGACCCAGTACTTC. The encoded protein is CASSQALQGTSTQETQYF.

The rearrangement uses TRBV9 and TRBJ1-6; 7 positions agree with TRBD1. Germline V gives CDR1 SGDLS, CDR2 YYNGEE. The CDR3 extends over 18 amino acids. J gave up 4 bases and V 0 bases, and 10 bases lay outside the gene matches. CDR3 region: CASSVESGGSLYNSPLHF. As DNA, the CDR3 is TGTGCCAGCAGCGTAGAATCAGGGGGGTCGTTATATAATTCACCCCTCCACTTT. The entire variable domain, with the rest obtained from reference TRBV9 and TRBJ1-6, is as follows: DSGVTQTPKHLITATGQRVTLRCSPRSGDLSVYWYQQSLDQGLQFLIQYYNGEERAKGNILERFSAQQFPDLHSELNLSSLELGDSALYFCASSVESGGSLYNSPLHFGNGTRLTVT.

The rearrangement uses TRBV11-3 and TRBJ1-1; D gene uncertain. This CDR3 comprises 14 residues. V lost 2 bases and J 1 base, leaving 8 bases between the germline ends. CDR1 is SGHNT and CDR2 is YENEEA in the germline V gene. The CDR3 coding sequence is TGTGCCAGCAGCTTACTCCGGGCGAACACTGAAGCTTTCTTT. Residues: CASSLLRANTEAFF.

The chain joins TRBV18 to TRBJ1-1; the D is unclear. V lost 2 bases to trimming and J lost 8 bases, with 9 bases between them. This CDR3 has 12 residues. Germline CDR1 and CDR2: KGHSH and LQKENI. The CDR3 reads CASSPTAAEAFF. CDR3 DNA: TGTGCCAGCTCACCAACGGCTGCCGAAGCTTTCTTT.